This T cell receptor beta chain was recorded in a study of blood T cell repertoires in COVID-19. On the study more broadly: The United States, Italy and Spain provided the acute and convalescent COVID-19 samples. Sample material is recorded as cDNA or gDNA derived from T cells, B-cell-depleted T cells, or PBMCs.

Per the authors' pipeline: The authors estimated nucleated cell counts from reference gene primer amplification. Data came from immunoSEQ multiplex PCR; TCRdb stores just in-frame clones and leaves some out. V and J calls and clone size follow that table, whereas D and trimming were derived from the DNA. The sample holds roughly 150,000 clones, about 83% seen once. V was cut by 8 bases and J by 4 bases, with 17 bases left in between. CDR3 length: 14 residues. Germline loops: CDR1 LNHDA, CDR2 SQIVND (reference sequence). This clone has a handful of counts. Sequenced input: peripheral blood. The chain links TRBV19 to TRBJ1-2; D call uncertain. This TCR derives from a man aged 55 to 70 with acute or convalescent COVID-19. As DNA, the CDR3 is TGTGCCAGTTGGAGTGCGGAGACGGCCTATGGCTACACCTTC. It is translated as CASWSAETAYGYTF.